This TCR beta chain was profiled in a study of T-cell reconstitution after alpha-beta-depleted transplantation in children. The library targeted TCRbeta and was prepared with unique molecular identifiers. TCRdb fed the PCR reads into MiXCR, producing one record per CDR3 protein. The repertoire holds around 250,000 distinct CDR3 sequences, with nearly 10% as singletons. A few counts support this clonotype. Trimming left V 5 bases short and J 0 bases short, with 13 bases between. This CDR3 has 15 amino acids. J is TRBJ1-1 and V is TRBV12-3 or TRBV12-4; D is possibly TRBD1 (5 bases). The sample here was PBMCs from the stem cell graft donor, taken from the stem cell graft. This receptor was taken from a human donor who donated a stem cell graft to a child with SCID. The CDR3 spells CASSPGRKMNTEAFF. The DNA for the CDR3 is TGTGCCAGCAGTCCGGGACGGAAAATGAACACTGAAGCTTTCTTT.